This T cell receptor beta chain was retrieved from a study of cytomegalovirus exposure and HLA in healthy donors. Using immunoSEQ multiplex PCR, the repertoire was profiled, and TCRdb retains in-frame clones only, with some absent. The profile covers 200,000 to 250,000 clones, with over 80% appearing a single time and 11% to 15% taken by the ten largest. Germline loops: CDR1 MDHEN, CDR2 SYDVKM. This CDR3 is built from 14 residues. Deletions cut 7 bases from V and 3 bases from J, with 13 bases between. In this sample, this clone turned up a few times. Its target is not known. Points from the study as a whole: In a later analysis, first-cohort TCR clusters were found to tend to co-occur in the 95 to 150 validation repertoires. Researchers counted around 170 TCR beta chains as cytomegalovirus-associated. In vitro data verified a few CMV-associated chains as specific for CMV antigens.

An approximately 130-subject validation cohort, separate from the approximately 610-subject first cohort, supplied the donors. The TCR originated in a woman between 25 and 40 years old in good health and CMV-seropositive. Source material: PBMCs. V and J are TRBV28 and TRBJ1-5; D uncertain. CDR3 nucleotide sequence: TGTGCCAGCAACTTTAGGGTTCCCAATCAGCCCCAGCATTTT. This gives the protein CASNFRVPNQPQHF.